These T cell receptor beta chains were read from a single sample in a study of shared clonotypes between healthy human individuals. The assay was immunoSEQ multiplex PCR, and TCRdb's table has in-frame clones only and misses some. This table holds about 680,000 clones, around 72% found once. Material: memory CD4+ T cells sorted from blood. Receptor source: a woman aged 25 to 39 in good health. CDR3s leave out the opening cysteine and the closing phenylalanine or tryptophan. D genes are given only for firm matches.

cdr3_aa | v_call | d_call
ASSLPPSVPQQF | TRBV28 | NA
ASQWGAGGYNEQF | TRBV2 | TRBD2
ASSRYTGELF | TRBV11-2 | NA
ASSSYIGAALNTGELF | TRBV7-9 | NA
ASTRWASGLYQETQY | TRBV5-4 | TRBD2
ASRGLETQY | TRBV2 | NA
ASSLRTGANYGYT | TRBV28 | TRBD1
ASSSGPRGNNEQF | TRBV5-1 | NA
ASSADSSSYNEQF | TRBV5-1 | NA
ASSPEPLAVKETQY | TRBV5-4 | TRBD2
SVNRGDEQY | TRBV29-1 | TRBD1
ASSGSPGLAGGEQF | TRBV5-4 | TRBD2
ASSPKTSGTGAYNEQF | TRBV11-3 | TRBD1
ASSLVSVGVGNYGYT | TRBV11-2 | NA
ASSHHAEQF | TRBV5-1 | NA
ASSIRAREGNEAF | TRBV19 | NA
ASSQVRDVAGGLAGELF | TRBV4-1 | TRBD2
ASSLGLAGAQSYEQY | TRBV5-1 | TRBD2
AIGTEKNTEAF | TRBV10-3 | TRBD1
ASSSTGSTTDKLF | TRBV19 | NA
ASSLAGGWDTEAF | TRBV5-1 | NA
ASNAYLSGNTIY | TRBV2 | NA
ASSFSGTHGYT | TRBV27 | NA
ASTLGAISYTEAF | TRBV19 | NA
ASSQPSGGLNTGELF | TRBV4-1 | NA
ASSLAGRSNTEAF | TRBV5-1 | NA
ASSPFQGNTIY | TRBV27 | NA
ASSRDRLYGYT | TRBV5-1 | TRBD1
ASSWDRGNNQPQH | TRBV7-2 | TRBD1
AWSHPRDRENEQY | TRBV30 | TRBD1
ASSAGILSNQPQH | TRBV2 | NA
ASKRGTATNEKLF | TRBV19 | NA
ASSPTQGAGEKLF | TRBV7-6 | TRBD1
ASNGPTGPYEQY | TRBV5-6 | NA
ATEGRGRNYGYT | TRBV19 | NA
ASTPTSGTFGTQY | TRBV25-1 | TRBD2
ASSLWRTTGELF | TRBV5-1 | NA